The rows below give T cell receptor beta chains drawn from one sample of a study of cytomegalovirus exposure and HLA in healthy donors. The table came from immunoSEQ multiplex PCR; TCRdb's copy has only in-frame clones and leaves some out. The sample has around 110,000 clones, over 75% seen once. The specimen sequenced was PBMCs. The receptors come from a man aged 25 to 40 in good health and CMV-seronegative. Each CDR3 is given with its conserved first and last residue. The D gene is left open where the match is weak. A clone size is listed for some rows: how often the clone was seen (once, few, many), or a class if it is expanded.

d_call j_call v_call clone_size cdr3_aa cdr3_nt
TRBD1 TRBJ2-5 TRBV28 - CASRSDRGGAQETQYF TGTGCCAGCAGATCAGACAGGGGTGGGGCTCAAGAGACCCAGTACTTC
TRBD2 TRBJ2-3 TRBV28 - CASSSAPISGGADTQYF TGTGCCAGCAGTTCCGCCCCAATTAGCGGGGGGGCAGATACGCAGTATTTT
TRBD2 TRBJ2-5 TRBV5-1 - CASSPGTSGGVIETQYF TGCGCCAGCAGCCCCGGCACTAGCGGGGGGGTAATAGAGACCCAGTACTTC
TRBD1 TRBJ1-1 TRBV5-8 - CASSLGDRNTEAFF TGTGCCAGCAGCCTTGGGGACAGGAACACTGAAGCTTTCTTT
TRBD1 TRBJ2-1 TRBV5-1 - CASSSKTGDNEQFF TGCGCCAGCAGCTCCAAAACAGGGGACAATGAGCAGTTCTTC
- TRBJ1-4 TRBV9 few CASSGGGRPEKLFF TGTGCCAGCAGCGGCGGGGGCAGACCCGAAAAACTGTTTTTT
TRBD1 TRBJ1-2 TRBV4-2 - CASSQVSQGVRGYTF TGTGCCAGCAGCCAAGTCAGCCAGGGGGTAAGGGGCTACACCTTC
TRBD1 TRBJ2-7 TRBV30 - CAWNRDRVGEQYF TGTGCCTGGAATCGGGACAGGGTAGGCGAGCAGTACTTC
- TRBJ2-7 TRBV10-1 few CASSESSGRNEQYF TGCGCCAGCAGTGAGTCTTCGGGGAGGAACGAGCAGTACTTC
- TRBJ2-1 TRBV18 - CASSPVTGRNEQFF TGTGCCAGCTCACCAGTAACGGGGAGGAATGAGCAGTTCTTC
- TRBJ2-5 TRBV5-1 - CASSVYQETQYF TGCGCCAGCTCAGTGTACCAAGAGACCCAGTACTTC
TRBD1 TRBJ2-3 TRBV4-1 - CASSHIAGQGSTDTQYF TGCGCCAGCAGCCATATTGCGGGACAGGGAAGCACAGATACGCAGTATTTT
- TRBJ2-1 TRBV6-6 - CASSFQGVSYNEQFF TGTGCCAGCAGTTTTCAGGGTGTCTCCTACAATGAGCAGTTCTTC
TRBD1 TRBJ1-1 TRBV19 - CASRTGGGNTEAFF TGTGCCAGTAGGACAGGGGGTGGGAACACTGAAGCTTTCTTT
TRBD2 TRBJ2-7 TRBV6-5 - CASSTGLANYEQYF TGTGCCAGCAGTACGGGACTAGCCAACTACGAGCAGTACTTC
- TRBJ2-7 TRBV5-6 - CASSLWQEQYF TGTGCCAGCAGCTTGTGGCAGGAGCAGTACTTC
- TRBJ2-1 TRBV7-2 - CASSLDAGSYNEQFF TGTGCCAGCAGCTTAGACGCCGGGTCCTACAATGAGCAGTTCTTC
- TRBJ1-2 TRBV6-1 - CASSDSGDKADGYTF TGTGCCAGCAGTGACAGTGGGGACAAGGCGGATGGCTACACCTTC
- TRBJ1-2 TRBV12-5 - CASGLDEVSSYTF TGTGCTAGTGGTTTGGATGAGGTGTCCTCCTACACCTTC
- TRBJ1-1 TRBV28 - CASSRPQQGMNTEAFF TGTGCCAGCAGTCGTCCACAGCAGGGCATGAACACTGAAGCTTTCTTT
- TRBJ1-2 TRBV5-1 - CASSPTIYYGYTF TGCGCCAGCAGCCCAACAATCTACTATGGCTACACCTTC
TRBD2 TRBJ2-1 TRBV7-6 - CASSRPGTSLFSYNEQFF TGTGCCAGCAGCCGCCCCGGGACTAGCCTATTCTCCTACAATGAGCAGTTCTTC
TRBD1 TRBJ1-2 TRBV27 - CASSLRQGRQLRIPRHGYTF TGTGCCAGCAGTTTACGACAGGGGCGCCAGCTTCGGATACCCAGACATGGCTACACCTTC
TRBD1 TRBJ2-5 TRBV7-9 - CSSRVTGQHQETQYF TGTTCCAGCAGAGTTACGGGACAGCACCAAGAGACCCAGTACTTC
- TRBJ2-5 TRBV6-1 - CASSERPRGETQYF TGTGCCAGCAGTGAACGGCCGAGAGGGGAGACCCAGTACTTC
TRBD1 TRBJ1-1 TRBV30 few CAWSVWGTGANTEAFF TGTGCCTGGAGTGTATGGGGAACAGGGGCAAACACTGAAGCTTTCTTT
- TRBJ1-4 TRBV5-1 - CASSPGQSNEKLFF TGCGCCAGCAGCCCAGGACAGTCTAATGAAAAACTGTTTTTT
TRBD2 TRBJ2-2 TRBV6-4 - CASSERGANTGELFF TGTGCCAGCAGTGAGCGGGGGGCGAACACCGGGGAGCTGTTTTTT
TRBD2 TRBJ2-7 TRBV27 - CASSPNSLLAVSYEQYF TGTGCCAGCAGTCCCAACTCTTTACTAGCGGTCTCCTACGAGCAGTACTTC
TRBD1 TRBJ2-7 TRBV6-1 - CASSPGTGGNEQYF TGTGCCAGCAGTCCTGGGACAGGGGGGAATGAGCAGTACTTC
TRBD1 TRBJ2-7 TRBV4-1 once CASSLRGQLYEQYF TGCGCCAGCAGCCTTAGGGGACAGCTCTACGAGCAGTACTTC
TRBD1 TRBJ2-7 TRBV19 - CASSKDRGGSYEQYF TGTGCCAGTAGTAAGGACAGGGGAGGGAGCTACGAGCAGTACTTC
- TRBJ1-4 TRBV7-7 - CASSPIGDINEKLFF TGTGCCAGCAGCCCAATAGGGGACATCAATGAAAAACTGTTTTTT
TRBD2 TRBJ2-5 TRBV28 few CASSPASGGQETQYF TGTGCCAGCAGCCCCGCGAGCGGGGGGCAAGAGACCCAGTACTTC
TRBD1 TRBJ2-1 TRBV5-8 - CASSRGQLRYNEQFF TGTGCCAGCAGCCGGGGACAGCTGAGATACAATGAGCAGTTCTTC
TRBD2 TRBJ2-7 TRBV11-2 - CASSRGLAGAALYEQYF TGTGCCAGCAGCCGGGGACTAGCGGGGGCCGCACTCTACGAGCAGTACTTC
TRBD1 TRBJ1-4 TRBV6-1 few CASQFGQEPNEKLFF TGTGCCAGCCAATTTGGACAGGAGCCTAATGAAAAACTGTTTTTT
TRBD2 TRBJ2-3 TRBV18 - CASSPNRTSGGPTDTQYF TGTGCCAGCTCACCGAACCGGACTAGCGGGGGGCCCACAGATACGCAGTATTTT
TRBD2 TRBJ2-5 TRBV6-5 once CASSYGLAGGAETQYF TGTGCCAGCAGTTACGGGCTAGCGGGGGGGGCGGAGACCCAGTACTTC
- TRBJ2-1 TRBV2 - CASREYNEQFF TGTGCCAGCAGGGAGTACAATGAGCAGTTCTTC
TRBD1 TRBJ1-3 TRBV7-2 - CASSLLGQGAGNTIYF TGTGCCAGCAGCTTACTAGGACAGGGGGCCGGAAACACCATATATTTT
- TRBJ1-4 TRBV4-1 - CASSQDRGGTTNEKLFF TGCGCCAGCAGCCAAGATCGGGGGGGCACAACTAATGAAAAACTGTTTTTT
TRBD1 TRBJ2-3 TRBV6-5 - CASSYSRGRTDTQYF TGTGCCAGCAGTTACTCCAGGGGGCGCACAGATACGCAGTATTTT
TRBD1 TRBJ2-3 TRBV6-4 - CASSPRAGTGGTDTQYF TGTGCCAGCAGCCCACGGGCGGGGACAGGGGGCACAGATACGCAGTATTTT
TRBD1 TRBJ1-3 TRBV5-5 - CASSSTGGLGLSFSGNTIYF TGTGCCAGCAGCTCAACAGGGGGCCTGGGTTTAAGTTTCTCTGGAAACACCATATATTTT
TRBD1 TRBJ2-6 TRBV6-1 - CASSEAGGRGANVLTF TGTGCCAGCAGTGAAGCAGGGGGCCGGGGGGCCAACGTCCTGACTTTC
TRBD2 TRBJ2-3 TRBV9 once CASSALAVTDTQYF TGTGCCAGCAGCGCACTAGCGGTGACAGATACGCAGTATTTT
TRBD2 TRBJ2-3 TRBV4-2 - CASSPRLGGGDADTQYF TGTGCCAGCAGCCCCCGGCTGGGGGGGGGAGATGCAGATACGCAGTATTTT
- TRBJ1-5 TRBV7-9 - CASSRAPDQPQHF TGTGCCAGCAGCCGCGCCCCGGATCAGCCCCAGCATTTT
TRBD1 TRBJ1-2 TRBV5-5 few CASSFLDRGLRNGYTF TGTGCCAGCAGCTTCCTGGACAGGGGTTTGAGGAATGGCTACACCTTC
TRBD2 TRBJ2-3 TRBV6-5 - CASSYSLDLGGWQYF TGTGCCAGCAGTTACTCATTGGACTTGGGGGGGTGGCAGTATTTT
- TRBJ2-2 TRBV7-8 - CASSSPRTGTFMTGELFF TGTGCCAGCAGCTCACCTAGAACAGGGACCTTTATGACCGGGGAGCTGTTTTTT
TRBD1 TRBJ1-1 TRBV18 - CASSPPGQRLNTEAFF TGTGCCAGCTCACCACCGGGACAGAGACTGAACACTGAAGCTTTCTTT
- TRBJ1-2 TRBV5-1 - CASSLASGGNYGYTF TGCGCCAGCAGCCTGGCGTCTGGGGGGAACTATGGCTACACCTTC
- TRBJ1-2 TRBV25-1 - CASSATSNYGYTF TGTGCCAGCAGTGCTACGTCCAACTATGGCTACACCTTC
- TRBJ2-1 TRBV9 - CASGAGQNYNEQFF TGTGCCAGCGGTGCGGGACAGAACTACAATGAGCAGTTCTTC
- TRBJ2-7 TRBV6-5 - CASGLSSGFIYEQYF TGTGCCAGCGGATTGTCGTCAGGGTTTATCTACGAGCAGTACTTC
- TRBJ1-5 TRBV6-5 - CASSFAEGLKPQHF TGTGCCAGCAGTTTCGCGGAGGGGCTGAAGCCCCAGCATTTT
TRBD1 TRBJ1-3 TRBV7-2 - CASSPTGGGNTIYF TGTGCCAGCAGCCCGACAGGGGGCGGAAACACCATATATTTT
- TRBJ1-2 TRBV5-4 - CASSLDLPGYGYTF TGTGCCAGCAGCTTGGACTTACCAGGCTATGGCTACACCTTC